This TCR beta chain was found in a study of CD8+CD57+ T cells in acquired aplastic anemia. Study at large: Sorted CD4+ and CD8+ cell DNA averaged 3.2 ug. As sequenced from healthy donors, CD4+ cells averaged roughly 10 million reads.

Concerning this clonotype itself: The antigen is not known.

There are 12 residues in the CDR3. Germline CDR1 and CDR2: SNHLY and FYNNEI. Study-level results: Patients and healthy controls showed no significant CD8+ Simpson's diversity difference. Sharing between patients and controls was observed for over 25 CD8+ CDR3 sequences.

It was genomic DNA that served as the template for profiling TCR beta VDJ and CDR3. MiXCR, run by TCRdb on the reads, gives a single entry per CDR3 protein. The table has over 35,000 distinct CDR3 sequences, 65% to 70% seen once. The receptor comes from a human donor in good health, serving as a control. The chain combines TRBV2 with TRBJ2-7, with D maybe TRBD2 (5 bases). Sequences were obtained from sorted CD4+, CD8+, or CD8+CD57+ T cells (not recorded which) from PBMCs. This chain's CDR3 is CTSSGTIAQQCV. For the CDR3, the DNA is TGTACCAGCAGCGGTACGATAGCGCAGCAGTGCGTC.